This T cell receptor beta chain was sequenced in a study of T-cell memory formation after mild COVID-19. Overall study: Clustering of TCRs was largely donor specific.

Germline values: CDR1 MNHNY, CDR2 SVGAGI (reference sequence). The V end lost 8 bases, the J end lost 1 base, and 12 bases lay between the germline ends. CDR3 length equals 14 residues. TCRdb used MiXCR to reprocess the 5' RACE reads, holding one entry per CDR3 protein. This sample carries 150,000 or so distinct CDR3 sequences, about 25% of them seen once, and the ten largest clones take roughly a quarter. On this clonotype itself: The antigen is not known.

Study-level findings and limits: CD4+ bias marked clones expanding day 15 to 37, unlike balanced contracting clones. Detection of some responders pre-infection suggested pre-existing cross-reactive memory T cells participated. Contracting CD4+ clones were located mainly in CM and EM, and CD8+ clones in EMRA.

The TCR sequence derives from an adult woman who had mild COVID-19 (a few samples of this study predate the infection). Cell type and time point are not known. The rearrangement uses TRBV6-6 and TRBJ1-5; D gene unclear. The sequencing sample was made of PBMCs or a T cell subset sorted from them (not recorded which). The CDR3 region has the DNA TGTGCCAGCCAAGAGCTGAAGAGCAATCAGCCCCAGCATTTT. It translates to CASQELKSNQPQHF.